This TCR beta chain derives from a study of blood T cell repertoires in COVID-19. Using immunoSEQ multiplex PCR, the repertoire was profiled, and TCRdb retains in-frame clones only, with some absent. This sample carries 490,000 or so clones, about 85% of them seen once, and the ten largest clones take approximately 8.3%. The CDR3 is made up of 16 amino acids. Germline lookup yields CDR1 SGHNT and CDR2 YENEEA. V was pared by 3 bases and J by 3 bases, with 10 bases of the junction left unmatched. The sequenced sample was PBMCs or T cells enriched from blood (not recorded which). This TCR was sampled from a woman aged 55 to 70 who had recovered from COVID-19. The genes are TRBV11-3 and TRBJ2-7, with 8 bases aligning to TRBD1. The CDR3 bases are TGTGCCAGCAGCTTTAGCGGCGGGACAGGCAACTACGAGCAGTACTTC. This encodes CASSFSGGTGNYEQYF.